This TCR beta chain was obtained from a study of blood T cell repertoires in COVID-19. Study as a whole: Samples representing acute and convalescent COVID-19 were sourced from the United States, Italy and Spain. PBMCs, B-cell-depleted T cells, or T cells were the source of the cDNA or gDNA that made up the material.

The V gene's germline CDR1 is MDHEN and CDR2 SYDVKM. The CDR3 has 14 residues. V was trimmed by 6 bases and J by 3 bases, leaving 14 bases between them. Per the study methods: The assay estimated nucleated cells by amplifying reference gene primers. Profiling relied on immunoSEQ multiplex PCR, and the TCRdb table lists in-frame clones only, not all of them. That table supplies the V and J calls and clone size; D and trimming were determined from the DNA. The repertoire holds more than 95,000 clones, with about 80% as singletons. This rearrangement joins TRBV28 to TRBJ1-1; the D gene is possibly TRBD1 (5 bases). This TCR came from a woman of 80 years or more with active or convalescent COVID-19. Sequencing used peripheral blood. The CDR3 bases are TGTGCCAGCAGGCGACAGCAGGACGACACTGAAGCTTTCTTT. Encoded protein: CASRRQQDDTEAFF.